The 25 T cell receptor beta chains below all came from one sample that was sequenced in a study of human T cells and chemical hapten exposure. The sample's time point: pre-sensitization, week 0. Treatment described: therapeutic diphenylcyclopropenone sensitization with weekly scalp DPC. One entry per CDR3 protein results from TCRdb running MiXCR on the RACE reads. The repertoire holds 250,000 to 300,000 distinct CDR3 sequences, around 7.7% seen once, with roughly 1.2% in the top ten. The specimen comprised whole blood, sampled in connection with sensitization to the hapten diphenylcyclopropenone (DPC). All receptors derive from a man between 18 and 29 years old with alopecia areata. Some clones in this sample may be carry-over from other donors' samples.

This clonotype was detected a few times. Written as DNA, the CDR3 is TGTGCCAGTATGGGATCCGAGCAGTACTTC. It yields the protein CASMGSEQYF. This chain connects TRBV19 to TRBJ2-7; D is uncertain. With 7 bases removed from V and 6 bases from J, the gap between germline ends came to 7 bases. The CDR3 is 10 residues long. CDR1 LNHDA and CDR2 SQIVND come from the germline V gene (reference sequence).

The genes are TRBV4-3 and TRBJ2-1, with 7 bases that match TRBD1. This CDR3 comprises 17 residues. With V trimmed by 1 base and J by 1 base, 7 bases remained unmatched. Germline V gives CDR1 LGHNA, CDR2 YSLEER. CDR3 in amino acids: CASSQGTGTESYNEQFF. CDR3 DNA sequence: TGCGCCAGCAGCCAAGGTACAGGGACAGAATCCTACAATGAGCAGTTCTTC.

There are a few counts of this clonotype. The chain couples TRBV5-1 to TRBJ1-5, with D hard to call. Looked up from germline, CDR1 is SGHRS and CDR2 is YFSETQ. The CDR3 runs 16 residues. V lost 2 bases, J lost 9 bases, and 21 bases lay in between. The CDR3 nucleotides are TGCGCCAGCAGCTTAGCAGGAGGCGACTTTGGTCTGCCCCAGCATTTT. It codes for CASSLAGGDFGLPQHF.

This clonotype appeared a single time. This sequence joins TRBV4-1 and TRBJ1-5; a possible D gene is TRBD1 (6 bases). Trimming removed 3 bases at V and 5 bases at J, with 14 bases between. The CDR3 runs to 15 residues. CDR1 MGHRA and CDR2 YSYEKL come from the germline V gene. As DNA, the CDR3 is TGCGCCAGCAGCCAGACCGGACAGCAAGATCAGCCCCAGCATTTT. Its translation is CASSQTGQQDQPQHF.

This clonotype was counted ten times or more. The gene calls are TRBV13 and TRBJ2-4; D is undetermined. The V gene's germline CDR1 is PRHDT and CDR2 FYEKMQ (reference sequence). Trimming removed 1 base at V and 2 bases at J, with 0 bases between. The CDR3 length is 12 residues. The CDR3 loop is CASSLAKNIQYF. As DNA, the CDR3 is TGTGCCAGCAGCTTAGCCAAAAACATTCAGTACTTC.

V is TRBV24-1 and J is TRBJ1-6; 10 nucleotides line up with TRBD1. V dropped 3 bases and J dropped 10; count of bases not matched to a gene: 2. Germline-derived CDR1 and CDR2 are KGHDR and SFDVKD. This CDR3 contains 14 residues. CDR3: CATSDRDRGSPLHF. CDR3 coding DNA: TGTGCCACCAGTGATCGGGACAGGGGATCACCCCTCCACTTT.

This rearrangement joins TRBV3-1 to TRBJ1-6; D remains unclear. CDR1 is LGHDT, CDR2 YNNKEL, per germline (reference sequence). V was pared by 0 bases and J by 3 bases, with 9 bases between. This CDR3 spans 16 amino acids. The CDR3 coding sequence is TGTGCCAGCAGCCAAGACGGCACTAACTATAATTCACCCCTCCACTTT. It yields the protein CASSQDGTNYNSPLHF.

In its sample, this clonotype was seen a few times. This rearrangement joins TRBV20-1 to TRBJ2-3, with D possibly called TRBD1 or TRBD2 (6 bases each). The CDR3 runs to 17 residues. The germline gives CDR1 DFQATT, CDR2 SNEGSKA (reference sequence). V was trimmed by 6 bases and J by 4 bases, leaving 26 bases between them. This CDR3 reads CSARPGGGRFMADTQYF. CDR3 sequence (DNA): TGCAGTGCCCGTCCGGGTGGGGGGCGATTTATGGCAGATACGCAGTATTTT.

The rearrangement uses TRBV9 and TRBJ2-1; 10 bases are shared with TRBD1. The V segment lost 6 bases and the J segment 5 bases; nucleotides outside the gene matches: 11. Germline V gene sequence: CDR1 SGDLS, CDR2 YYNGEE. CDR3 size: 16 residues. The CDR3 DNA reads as TGTGCCAGCAACAATCTACCGGGACAGGGGCACAATGAGCAGTTCTTC. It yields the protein CASNNLPGQGHNEQFF.

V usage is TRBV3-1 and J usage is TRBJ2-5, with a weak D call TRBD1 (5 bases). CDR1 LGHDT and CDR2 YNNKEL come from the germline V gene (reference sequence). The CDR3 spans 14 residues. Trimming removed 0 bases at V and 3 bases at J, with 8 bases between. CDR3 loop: CASSQDEGEETQYF. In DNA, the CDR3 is TGTGCCAGCAGCCAAGATGAAGGGGAAGAGACCCAGTACTTC.

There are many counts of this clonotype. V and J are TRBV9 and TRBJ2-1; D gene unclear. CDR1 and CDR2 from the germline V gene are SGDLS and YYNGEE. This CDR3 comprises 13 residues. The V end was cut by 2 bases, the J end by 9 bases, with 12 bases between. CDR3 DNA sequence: TGTGCCAGCAGCGTGTCTAGTATAGGTGAGCAGTTCTTC. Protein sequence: CASSVSSIGEQFF.

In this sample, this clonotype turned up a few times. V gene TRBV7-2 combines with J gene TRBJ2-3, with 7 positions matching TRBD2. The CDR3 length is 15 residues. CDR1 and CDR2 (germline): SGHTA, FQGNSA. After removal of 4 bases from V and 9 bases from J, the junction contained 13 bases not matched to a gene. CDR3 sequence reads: CASSSHGGGGRTQYF. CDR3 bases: TGTGCCAGCAGCTCCCATGGCGGGGGAGGGCGGACGCAGTATTTT.

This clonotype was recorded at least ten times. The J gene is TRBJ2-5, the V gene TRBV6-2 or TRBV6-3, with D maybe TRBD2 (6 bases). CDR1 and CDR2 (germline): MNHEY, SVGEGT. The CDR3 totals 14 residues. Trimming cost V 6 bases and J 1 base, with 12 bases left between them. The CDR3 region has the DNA TGTGCCAGCAGACCCACTAGCTTCCAAGAGACCCAGTACTTC. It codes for CASRPTSFQETQYF.

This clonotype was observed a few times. The CDR3 sequence is CASSDSDRRKHF. The CDR3 region has the DNA TGTGCCAGCAGCGATAGTGACAGACGTAAGCATTTT. This sequence joins TRBV7-2 and TRBJ1-5; possibly TRBD1 for D (5 bases). CDR1 is SGHTA and CDR2 is FQGNSA in the germline V gene. V gave up 5 bases and J gave up 14 bases, with 16 bases separating them. The CDR3 has 12 residues.

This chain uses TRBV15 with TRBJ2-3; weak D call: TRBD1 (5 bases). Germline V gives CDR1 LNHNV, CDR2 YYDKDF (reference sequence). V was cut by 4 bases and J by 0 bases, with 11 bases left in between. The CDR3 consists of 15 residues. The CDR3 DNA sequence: TGTGCCACCAGCACAGGGTACTCTAGCACAGATACGCAGTATTTT. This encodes CATSTGYSSTDTQYF.

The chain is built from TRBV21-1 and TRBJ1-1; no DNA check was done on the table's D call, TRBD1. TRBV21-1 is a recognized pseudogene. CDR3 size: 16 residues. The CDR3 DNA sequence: TGTGCCAGCAGCAAAGACGGAGGACAGGGGAACACTGAAGCTTTCTTT. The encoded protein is CASSKDGGQGNTEAFF.

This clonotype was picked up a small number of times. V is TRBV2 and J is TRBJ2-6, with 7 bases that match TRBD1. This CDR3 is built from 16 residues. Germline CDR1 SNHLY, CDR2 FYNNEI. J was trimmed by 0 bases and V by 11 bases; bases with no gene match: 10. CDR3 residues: CALPGTDLSGANVLTF. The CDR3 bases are TGTGCCTTACCAGGGACAGACCTCTCTGGGGCCAACGTCCTGACTTTC.

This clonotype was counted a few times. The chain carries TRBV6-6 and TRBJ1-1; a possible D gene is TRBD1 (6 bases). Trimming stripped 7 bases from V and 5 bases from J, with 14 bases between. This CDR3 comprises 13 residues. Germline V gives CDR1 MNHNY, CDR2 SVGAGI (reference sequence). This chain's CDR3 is CASINRGRTEAFF. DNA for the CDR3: TGTGCCAGCATCAACCGGGGGCGGACTGAAGCTTTCTTT.

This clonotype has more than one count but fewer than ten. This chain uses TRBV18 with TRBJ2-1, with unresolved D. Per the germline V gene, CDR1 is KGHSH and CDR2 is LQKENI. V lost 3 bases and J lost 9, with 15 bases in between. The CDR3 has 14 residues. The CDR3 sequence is CASSPRDKRSEQFF. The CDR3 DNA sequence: TGTGCCAGCTCACCGAGAGACAAACGGTCTGAGCAGTTCTTC.

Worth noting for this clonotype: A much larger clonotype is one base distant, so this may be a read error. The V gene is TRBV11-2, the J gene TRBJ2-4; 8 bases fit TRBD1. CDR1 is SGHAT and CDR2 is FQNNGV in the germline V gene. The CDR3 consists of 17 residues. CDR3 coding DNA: TGTGCCTGCAGCCCGGACAGGGCGATCGCGGCCAAAAACATTCAGTACTTC. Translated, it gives CACSPDRAIAAKNIQYF.

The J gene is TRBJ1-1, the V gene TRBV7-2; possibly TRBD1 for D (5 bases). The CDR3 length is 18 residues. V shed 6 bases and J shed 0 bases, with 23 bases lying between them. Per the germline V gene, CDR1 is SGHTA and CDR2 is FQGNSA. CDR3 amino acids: CASSSWRGRAHMNTEAFF. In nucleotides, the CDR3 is TGTGCCAGCAGTTCGTGGAGGGGCAGGGCCCACATGAACACTGAAGCTTTCTTT.

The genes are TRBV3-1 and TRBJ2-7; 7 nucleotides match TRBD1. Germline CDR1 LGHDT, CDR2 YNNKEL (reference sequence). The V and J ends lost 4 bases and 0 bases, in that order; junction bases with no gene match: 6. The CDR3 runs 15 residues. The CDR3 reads CASSPPDRHSYEQYF. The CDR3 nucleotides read TGTGCCAGCAGCCCGCCGGACAGGCACTCCTACGAGCAGTACTTC.

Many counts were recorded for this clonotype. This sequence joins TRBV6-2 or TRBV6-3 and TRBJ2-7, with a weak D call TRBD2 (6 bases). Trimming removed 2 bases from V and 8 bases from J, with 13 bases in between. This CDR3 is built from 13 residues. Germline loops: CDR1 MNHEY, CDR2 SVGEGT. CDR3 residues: CASSYVLEGQQYF. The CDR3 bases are TGTGCCAGCAGTTACGTTCTGGAGGGGCAGCAGTACTTC.

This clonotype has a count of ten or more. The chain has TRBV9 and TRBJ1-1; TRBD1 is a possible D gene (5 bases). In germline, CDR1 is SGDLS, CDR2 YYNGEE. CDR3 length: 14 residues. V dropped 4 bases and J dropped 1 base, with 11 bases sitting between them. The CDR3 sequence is CASSPLRENTEAFF. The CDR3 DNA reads TGTGCCAGCAGCCCACTCAGGGAGAACACTGAAGCTTTCTTT.

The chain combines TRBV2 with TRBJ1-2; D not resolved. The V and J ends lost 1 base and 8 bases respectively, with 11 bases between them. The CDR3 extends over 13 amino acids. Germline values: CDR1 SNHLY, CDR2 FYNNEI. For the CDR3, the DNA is TGTGCCAGCAGTGAAGACCACGTCTGGGGCTACACCTTC. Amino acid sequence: CASSEDHVWGYTF.